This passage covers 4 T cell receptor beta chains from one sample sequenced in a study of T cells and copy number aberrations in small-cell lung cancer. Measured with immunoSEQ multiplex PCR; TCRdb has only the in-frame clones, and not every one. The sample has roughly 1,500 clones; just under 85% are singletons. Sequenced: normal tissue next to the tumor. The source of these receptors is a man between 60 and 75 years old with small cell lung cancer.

The CDR3 DNA reads as TGTGCCAGCAGTCCAGGTCTGGGCCTTAAAGCTTTCTTT. Protein: CASSPGLGLKAFF. The chain is built from TRBV28 and TRBJ1-1; no clear D gene. The CDR3 runs 13 residues. V dropped 5 bases and J dropped 9 bases, with 16 bases sitting between them. In germline, CDR1 is MDHEN, CDR2 SYDVKM.

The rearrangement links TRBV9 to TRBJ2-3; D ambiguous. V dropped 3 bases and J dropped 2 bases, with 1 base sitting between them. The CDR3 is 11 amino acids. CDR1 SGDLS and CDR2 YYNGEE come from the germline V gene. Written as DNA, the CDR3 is TGTGCCAGCAGCGACACAGATACGCAGTATTTT. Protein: CASSDTDTQYF. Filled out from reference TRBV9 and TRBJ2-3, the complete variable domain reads DSGVTQTPKHLITATGQRVTLRCSPRSGDLSVYWYQQSLDQGLQFLIQYYNGEERAKGNILERFSAQQFPDLHSELNLSSLELGDSALYFCASSDTDTQYFGPGTRLTVL.

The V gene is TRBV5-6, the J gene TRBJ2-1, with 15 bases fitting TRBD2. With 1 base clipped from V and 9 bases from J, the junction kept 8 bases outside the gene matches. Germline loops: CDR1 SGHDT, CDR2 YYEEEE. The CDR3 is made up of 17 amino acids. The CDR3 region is CASSLPGLAGGSTEQFF. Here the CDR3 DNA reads TGTGCCAGCAGCTTGCCGGGACTAGCGGGAGGTTCGACTGAGCAGTTCTTC.

CDR3 protein: CASSPKTLTSANTGELFF. Here the CDR3 DNA reads TGTGCCAGCAGCCCAAAGACCCTGACTAGCGCGAACACCGGGGAGCTGTTTTTT. This chain joins TRBV7-3 and TRBJ2-2, with TRBD2 matching over 8 bases. J lost 0 bases, V lost 5 bases, and 11 bases had no gene match. This CDR3 comprises 18 residues. Germline V gene lookup returns CDR1 SGHTA and CDR2 FQGTGA.